The clone carrying this T cell receptor (beta chain) was found a few times. What it binds is unknown. This record belongs to a study of blood T cells in healthy people across ages. At the level of the study: Capture by template switching was about one barcoded beta molecule per two T cells. Study-level results: Older age coincided with a roughly linear decline in TCR beta diversity per million T cells.

CDR1 LNHDA and CDR2 SQIVND come from the germline V gene (reference sequence). The CDR3 has 16 amino acids. The J segment lost 7 bases and the V segment lost 1 base, leaving 9 bases of the junction unmatched. Combining a sample-barcoded 5' primer with a J-beta primer mix, a second PCR ran for about 7 to 11 cycles. MiXCR was run by TCRdb on the 5' RACE reads, yielding one entry per CDR3 protein. The sample contains 650,000 to 800,000 distinct CDR3 sequences, 44% of which appear only once. The receptor was derived from a man in his 60s in good health. This chain connects TRBV19 to TRBJ2-2, with TRBD1 identical over 7 bases. The sample taken for sequencing was blood. DNA for the CDR3: TGTGCCAGTAGTATAGTGGCCGAGACAGGGAGCGGGGAGCTGTTTTTT. Amino acid sequence: CASSIVAETGSGELFF.